There are a few counts of the clone carrying this T cell receptor (beta chain). The antigen is undetermined. The CDR3 consists of 16 residues. The germline gives CDR1 MGHRA, CDR2 YSYEKL. V was clipped by 1 base and J by 3 bases, with 14 bases between them. This entry comes from a study of blood T cells in healthy people across ages. Next came a second PCR, run for about 7 to 12 cycles, which used a sample-barcoded 5' primer along with a J-beta primer mix. CDR3-containing paired-end reads numbering at least 2.5 million came from each sample. TCRdb reanalysed the 5' RACE reads using MiXCR and keeps one entry per CDR3 protein. The table has about 1.7 million distinct CDR3 sequences, under 30% seen once. Broader study findings: Long-lived donors had more naive CD4+ cells and higher diversity than aged donors.

The source material was blood. The sequence was obtained from a woman aged 25 to 39 in good health. The genes are TRBV4-1 and TRBJ2-3, with D perhaps matching TRBD1 (5 bases). Written as DNA, the CDR3 is TGCGCCAGCAGCCAAGGGGGCAGGCTTGAGACAGATACGCAGTATTTT. Translating it yields CASSQGGRLETDTQYF.